These T cell receptor beta chains were read from a single sample in a study of blood T cell repertoires in COVID-19. Method: immunoSEQ multiplex PCR; TCRdb's copy keeps in-frame clones and lacks some. The sample has about 190,000 clones, about 83% seen once. The sample was peripheral blood. The receptors originated from a woman aged 70-85 years with active or convalescent COVID-19. Each CDR3 is given with its conserved first and last residue. The D gene is left open where the match is weak. Some rows have no size entry. The others give once, few or many, or a class for an expanded clone.

clone_size d_call j_call v_call cdr3_aa cdr3_nt
NA NA TRBJ2-3 TRBV6-5 CASIKRNTDTQYF TGTGCCAGCATAAAGCGGAACACAGATACGCAGTATTTT
NA TRBD1 TRBJ1-5 TRBV27 CASSPRTGLNQPQHF TGTGCCAGCAGCCCCCGGACAGGCCTAAATCAGCCCCAGCATTTT
NA TRBD1 TRBJ1-2 TRBV5-4 CASSQAGTDGYGYTF TGTGCCAGCAGTCAGGCCGGGACAGACGGCTATGGCTACACCTTC
NA NA TRBJ2-3 TRBV7-9 CASSSSGHPGYTQYF TGTGCCAGCAGCTCCTCAGGCCATCCGGGGTATACGCAGTATTTT
NA NA TRBJ1-1 TRBV19 CASSSSAGPNTEAFF TGTGCCAGTAGTTCCTCCGCTGGGCCGAACACTGAAGCTTTCTTT
NA TRBD1 TRBJ1-3 TRBV13 CASRRGQGAGNTIYF TGTGCCAGCAGGCGGGGACAGGGGGCTGGAAACACCATATATTTT
NA TRBD1 TRBJ2-1 TRBV18 CASSPDRDRYNEQFF TGTGCCAGCTCACCAGACAGGGACCGCTACAATGAGCAGTTCTTC
NA NA TRBJ2-2 TRBV9 CASSGQVGDKTGELFF TGTGCCAGCAGCGGTCAAGTGGGGGACAAGACCGGGGAGCTGTTTTTT
NA TRBD2 TRBJ2-1 TRBV12-3/TRBV12-4 CASSPRLAGVWFF TGTGCCAGCAGTCCAAGACTAGCGGGAGTATGGTTCTTC
NA TRBD1 TRBJ1-2 TRBV18 CASSPETGGHGGYTF TGTGCCAGCTCACCAGAGACAGGGGGCCACGGGGGCTACACCTTC
NA TRBD2 TRBJ2-1 TRBV28 CASSLQAGLAGANEQFF TGTGCCAGCAGCCTACAAGCGGGACTAGCGGGAGCCAATGAGCAGTTCTTC
NA NA TRBJ2-1 TRBV18 CASSPGLAHEQFF TGTGCCAGCTCACCAGGGTTAGCGCATGAGCAGTTCTTC
NA TRBD2 TRBJ2-1 TRBV4-1 CASSQVLAGDSNEQFF TGCGCCAGCAGCCAAGTGCTAGCGGGAGACTCTAATGAGCAGTTCTTC
NA NA TRBJ2-7 TRBV7-9 CASSLYSYEQYF TGTGCCAGCAGCTTATACTCCTACGAGCAGTACTTC
NA NA TRBJ1-5 TRBV7-2 CASSLLTGSNQPQHF TGTGCCAGCAGCCTCCTCACAGGTAGCAATCAGCCCCAGCATTTT
NA TRBD1 TRBJ2-5 TRBV7-9 CASSLRGGQGPVWETQYF TGTGCCAGCAGCTTAAGGGGGGGACAGGGTCCCGTCTGGGAGACCCAGTACTTC
NA TRBD2 TRBJ2-7 TRBV7-9 CASSLWGRDYEQYF TGTGCCAGCAGCCTCTGGGGGAGGGACTACGAGCAGTACTTC
once TRBD1 TRBJ2-5 TRBV28 CASGQGAQETQYF TGTGCCAGTGGGCAGGGGGCCCAAGAGACCCAGTACTTC
NA NA TRBJ2-7 TRBV28 CASSLYRVIPYEQYF TGTGCCAGCAGTTTATACAGGGTGATCCCCTACGAGCAGTACTTC
many NA TRBJ1-4 TRBV5-1 CASSSDSFSTNEKLFF TGCGCCAGCAGCTCGGACAGCTTTTCAACTAATGAAAAACTGTTTTTT
NA TRBD1 TRBJ2-2 TRBV9 CASSRTGGTGELFF TGTGCCAGCAGTCGTACAGGGGGCACCGGGGAGCTGTTTTTT
NA TRBD2 TRBJ2-3 TRBV5-4 CASSILLAGGSTDTQYF TGTGCCAGCAGCATATTACTAGCGGGAGGGAGCACAGATACGCAGTATTTT
NA TRBD2 TRBJ2-3 TRBV18 CASSPPGTSGSYGDTQYF TGTGCCAGCTCACCACCCGGGACTAGCGGGAGCTATGGAGATACGCAGTATTTT
NA NA TRBJ2-6 TRBV19 CASSVNRAGANVLTF TGTGCCAGTAGTGTTAACAGGGCTGGGGCCAACGTCCTGACTTTC
NA TRBD2 TRBJ2-5 TRBV10-2 CASRDGLAGMAQYF TGCGCCAGCAGGGATGGACTAGCGGGAATGGCCCAGTACTTC
NA NA TRBJ1-4 TRBV15 CATSRDRNVWRPTNEKLFF TGTGCCACCAGCAGAGATAGAAATGTATGGAGACCAACTAATGAAAAACTGTTTTTT
NA TRBD2 TRBJ2-1 TRBV9 CASSFRLAGGSYNEQFF TGTGCCAGCAGCTTCCGACTAGCGGGAGGCTCCTACAATGAGCAGTTCTTC
NA NA TRBJ2-7 TRBV19 CASSIVIGSSYEQYF TGTGCCAGTAGTATAGTAATAGGGAGCTCCTACGAGCAGTACTTC
NA NA TRBJ1-6 TRBV28 CASSFLGVGGGSPLHF TGTGCCAGCAGTTTTTTGGGTGTGGGCGGGGGCTCACCCCTCCACTTT
NA NA TRBJ2-3 TRBV5-4 CASSLDERIDTQYF TGTGCCAGCAGCTTGGACGAGCGTATAGATACGCAGTATTTT
few TRBD2 TRBJ2-1 TRBV6-6 CASSYLSGSAYNEQFF TGTGCCAGCAGTTACCTCAGCGGGAGCGCCTACAATGAGCAGTTCTTC
NA NA TRBJ2-3 TRBV5-1 CASSSSGGGRDTQYF TGCGCCAGCAGTTCTAGCGGAGGGGGGAGAGATACGCAGTATTTT
NA NA TRBJ2-1 TRBV5-1 CASSSLTRVEQFF TGCGCCAGCAGCTCTTTGACTAGGGTTGAGCAGTTCTTC
few NA TRBJ1-6 TRBV30 CAWSSGGIPPLHF TGTGCCTGGAGTTCCGGGGGTATCCCACCCCTCCACTTT
few NA TRBJ1-5 TRBV3-1/TRBV3-2 CASSLGAMGPQHF TGTGCCAGCAGCCTGGGGGCAATGGGGCCCCAGCATTTT
NA TRBD2 TRBJ2-5 TRBV11-1 CASSLAAVVSETQYF TGTGCCAGCAGCCTAGCGGCCGTCGTGTCGGAGACCCAGTACTTC
NA NA TRBJ2-5 TRBV6-5 CASSPGTLQETQYF TGTGCCAGCAGCCCCGGGACACTTCAAGAGACCCAGTACTTC
NA TRBD2 TRBJ2-1 TRBV7-2 CASSLSVGTRYETYNEQFF TGTGCCAGCAGCTTATCAGTGGGGACTAGATATGAGACCTACAATGAGCAGTTCTTC
once NA TRBJ1-2 TRBV21-1 CASSDPVVWRGGGYTF TGTGCCAGCAGTGACCCAGTCGTTTGGCGGGGTGGAGGCTACACCTTC
NA TRBD1 TRBJ1-1 TRBV30 CAWSWDRGTEAFF TGTGCCTGGAGTTGGGACAGGGGCACTGAAGCTTTCTTT
NA TRBD2 TRBJ2-5 TRBV28 CASSRPSGRAKIQDGAPQETQYF TGTGCCAGCAGCCGACCTAGCGGGAGGGCCAAAATCCAGGATGGGGCCCCACAAGAGACCCAGTACTTC